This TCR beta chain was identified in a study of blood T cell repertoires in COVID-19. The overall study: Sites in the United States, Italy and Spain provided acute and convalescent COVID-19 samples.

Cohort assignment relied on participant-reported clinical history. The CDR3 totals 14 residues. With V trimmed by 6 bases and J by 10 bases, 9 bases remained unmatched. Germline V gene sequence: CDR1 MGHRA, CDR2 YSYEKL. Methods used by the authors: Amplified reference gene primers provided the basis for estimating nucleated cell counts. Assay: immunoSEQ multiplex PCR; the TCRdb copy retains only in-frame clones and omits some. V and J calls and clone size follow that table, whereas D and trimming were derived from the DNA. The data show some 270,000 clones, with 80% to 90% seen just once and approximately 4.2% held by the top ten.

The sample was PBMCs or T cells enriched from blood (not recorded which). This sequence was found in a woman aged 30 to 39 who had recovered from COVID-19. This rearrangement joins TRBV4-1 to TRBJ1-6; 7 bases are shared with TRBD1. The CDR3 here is CASSYDRENSPLHF. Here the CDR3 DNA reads TGCGCCAGCAGTTACGACAGGGAGAACTCACCCCTCCACTTT.